These 28 T cell receptor beta chains came from one sample sequenced in a study of CD8 T cells in Susac syndrome (dated by TCRdb to the late 2010s). To prepare the library, the immunoSEQ multiplex PCR assay was applied. RNA was extracted using the RNeasy kit, and about 0.45 to 1 microgram was reverse transcribed with random hexamers. The public reads were quality trimmed at Q25 with fastp and then assembled into clones with MiXCR by TCRdb, keeping productive beta chains. Each entry merges the rows of one CDR3 protein and shows their most common DNA and genes. Across this sample there are some 200,000 distinct CDR3 sequences, with just under 95% seen only once. Around 0.16% of the sample belongs to the ten largest clones. The sequenced material came from CD8+ T cells from PBMCs. These receptors were collected from a human donor with Susac syndrome.

The chain carries TRBV10-3 and TRBJ2-7, with a weak D call TRBD1 (6 bases). Germline lookup yields CDR1 ENHRY and CDR2 SYGVKD. This CDR3 is built from 14 residues. Trimming removed 8 bases from V and 0 bases from J, with 14 bases in between. The chain's CDR3 is CAIGSGGASYEQYF. CDR3 DNA: TGTGCCATCGGATCTGGGGGCGCCTCCTACGAGCAGTACTTC.

This chain joins TRBV4-1 and TRBJ1-2, with a tentative D call TRBD1 (6 bases). Germline V lookup: CDR1 MGHRA, CDR2 YSYEKL. Trimming shortened V by 6 bases and J by 4 bases, and 21 bases separated the two germline ends. This CDR3 region has 16 residues. DNA for the CDR3: TGCGCCAGCAGTCGACCGGGACAAGTCTCGCTCTATGGCTACACCTTC. Its protein product is CASSRPGQVSLYGYTF.

V is TRBV20-1 and J is TRBJ2-7, with 8 bases fitting TRBD1. This CDR3 region has 16 residues. Germline CDR1 reads DFQATT; CDR2 reads SNEGSKA (reference sequence). Trimming cost V 1 base and J 0 bases; bases outside gene matches: 8. This CDR3 reads CSARAPGQGLSYEQYF. The CDR3, as DNA: TGCAGTGCTAGAGCTCCAGGACAGGGCCTCTCCTACGAGCAGTACTTC.

The rearrangement uses TRBV15 and TRBJ2-5; perhaps D is TRBD1 or TRBD2 (6 bases each). The V end was cut by 0 bases, the J end by 7 bases, with 21 bases between. This CDR3 spans 17 amino acids. Germline-derived CDR1 and CDR2 are LNHNV and YYDKDF (reference sequence). CDR3 loop: CATSRDGGRRLQGTQYF. DNA of the CDR3: TGTGCCACCAGCAGAGACGGGGGTCGGAGGTTACAGGGGACCCAGTACTTC.

A single count supports this clonotype. The rearrangement joins TRBV5-4 to TRBJ1-5; TRBD1 aligns across 7 bases. In germline, CDR1 is SGHNT, CDR2 YYREEE (reference sequence). The CDR3 has 15 amino acids. Losses at the gene ends were 4 bases for V and 4 bases for J; bases not matched to a gene: 8. The CDR3 DNA is TGTGCCAGCAGCCCCCGGCCAGGGGGAAATCAGCCCCAGCATTTT. Protein product: CASSPRPGGNQPQHF. Looking up the rest from reference TRBV5-4 and TRBJ1-5 gives the full variable domain: ETGVTQSPTHLIKTRGQQVTLRCSSQSGHNTVSWYQQALGQGPQFIFQYYREEENGRGNFPPRFSGLQFPNYSSELNVNALELDDSALYLCASSPRPGGNQPQHFGDGTRLSIL.

The chain combines TRBV25-1 with TRBJ2-7, with D possibly matching TRBD1 (5 bases). V lost 5 bases and J lost 9, with 17 bases in between. The length of the CDR3 is 13 residues. CDR1 MGHDK and CDR2 SYGVNS come from the germline V gene. The CDR3 DNA sequence: TGTGCCAGCAGTCGGACACCTTCTCAGGGGCAGTACTTC. Translating gives CASSRTPSQGQYF.

The rearrangement links TRBV13 to TRBJ2-6, with 8 nucleotides matching TRBD1. CDR1 PRHDT and CDR2 FYEKMQ come from the germline V gene (reference sequence). CDR3 length equals 17 residues. J was trimmed by 1 base and V by 3 bases; bases with no gene match: 5. The CDR3 sequence: CASSFLQGGSGANVLTF. CDR3 sequence (DNA): TGTGCCAGCAGCTTTTTACAGGGGGGATCTGGGGCCAACGTCCTGACTTTC.

This chain joins TRBV12-3 or TRBV12-4 and TRBJ2-1; D uncertain. The V end was cut by 7 bases, the J end by 8 bases, with 12 bases between. The CDR3 length is 12 residues. CDR3 amino acids: CASIEVRDEQFF. DNA of the CDR3: TGTGCCAGCATTGAAGTCCGCGATGAGCAGTTCTTC.

The table lists this clonotype with a count of one. V and J are TRBV12-3 or TRBV12-4 and TRBJ1-2, with D unclear. V gave up 5 bases and J gave up 8 bases, with 21 bases separating them. There are 15 residues in the CDR3. CDR3 residues: CASSVATLDSGGYTF. DNA for the CDR3: TGTGCCAGCAGTGTCGCTACATTGGACTCGGGGGGCTACACCTTC.

The J gene is TRBJ2-7, the V gene TRBV12-5; D is ambiguous. The CDR3 totals 13 residues. Per germline, CDR1 LGHNT and CDR2 FRNRAP. V lost 0 bases and J 10 bases, leaving 13 bases between the germline ends. CDR3: CASGLVLGGEQYF. Here the CDR3 DNA reads TGTGCTAGTGGTTTGGTACTCGGCGGAGAACAGTACTTC.

CDR3 sequence reads: CSVVNSGPNTEAFF. The CDR3, as DNA: TGCAGCGTTGTTAACTCGGGGCCGAACACTGAAGCTTTCTTT. V gene TRBV29-1 combines with J gene TRBJ1-1; D may be TRBD1 (5 bases). Looked up from germline, CDR1 is SQVTM and CDR2 is ANQGSEA. The CDR3 extends over 14 amino acids. V lost 4 bases and J 1 base, leaving 13 bases between the germline ends.

V and J are TRBV3-1 and TRBJ2-3; no clear D gene. The CDR3 sequence is 15 residues long. The germline V gene has CDR1 LGHDT and CDR2 YNNKEL (reference sequence). Deletions cut 3 bases from V and 1 base from J, with 11 bases between. For the CDR3, the DNA is TGTGCCAGCAGCCACACGCCTTTGGGCACAGATACGCAGTATTTT. It translates to CASSHTPLGTDTQYF.

This rearrangement joins TRBV20-1 to TRBJ2-3; D might be TRBD2 (6 bases). The CDR3 is 16 residues long. With 0 bases removed from V and 4 bases from J, the gap between germline ends came to 17 bases. Germline V CDR1 and CDR2: DFQATT, SNEGSKA (reference sequence). The CDR3: CSARDLGLGTPDTQYF. CDR3 DNA: TGCAGTGCTAGAGATCTGGGACTGGGTACTCCAGATACGCAGTATTTT.

V and J are TRBV27 and TRBJ1-1, with D perhaps TRBD1 (6 bases). Between the trimmed V and J ends, which lost 4 bases and 1 base, there was a span of 10 bases. CDR1 MNHEY and CDR2 SMNVEV come from the germline V gene (reference sequence). CDR3 length: 14 residues. Here the CDR3 DNA reads TGTGCCAGCAGTTGGAGCAGGGGGAACACTGAAGCTTTCTTT. This gives the protein CASSWSRGNTEAFF.

The rearrangement joins TRBV4-1 to TRBJ1-4; D gene ambiguous. Germline values: CDR1 MGHRA, CDR2 YSYEKL. Between the trimmed V and J ends, which lost 3 bases and 3 bases, there was a span of 17 bases. The CDR3 has 17 residues. The CDR3 DNA reads as TGCGCCAGCAGCCACAGCGGGGAAGAGGGATCTAATGAAAAACTGTTTTTT. Protein: CASSHSGEEGSNEKLFF.

CDR3 loop: CASRPVVGASTQYF. The DNA for the CDR3 is TGTGCCAGCAGGCCTGTGGTCGGCGCTAGTACGCAGTATTTT. This rearrangement joins TRBV6-2 or TRBV6-3 to TRBJ2-3; no reliable D call. Germline CDR1 MNHEY, CDR2 SVGEGT. There are 14 residues in the CDR3. V was shortened by 6 bases and J by 8 bases, with 18 bases between the two germline ends.

This chain links TRBV30 with TRBJ2-1, with D tentatively TRBD1 (6 bases). This CDR3 comprises 15 residues. Trimming stripped 5 bases from V and 2 bases from J, with 16 bases between. Germline CDR1 GTSNPN, CDR2 SVGIG (reference sequence). CDR3 in DNA: TGTGCCTGGGAAACCGGGACAAGCCCCTACAATGAGCAGTTCTTC. This sequence encodes CAWETGTSPYNEQFF.

The J gene is TRBJ1-4, the V gene TRBV2; possible D gene TRBD1, 5 bases. This CDR3 comprises 10 residues. V gave up 3 bases and J gave up 15 bases, with 8 bases separating them. The V gene's germline CDR1 is SNHLY and CDR2 FYNNEI. DNA for the CDR3: TGTGCCAGCAGTGAGGGACGGATGTTTTTT. This codes for CASSEGRMFF.

The rearrangement uses TRBV12-3 or TRBV12-4 and TRBJ1-1; TRBD1 aligns across 7 bases. This CDR3 has 14 residues. V dropped 4 bases and J dropped 7; count of bases not matched to a gene: 9. CDR3 nucleotides: TGTGCCAGCAGTTCCAATGCCGGGACAGATGAAGCTTTCTTT. Residues: CASSSNAGTDEAFF.

V usage is TRBV5-1 and J usage is TRBJ2-1; 10 positions agree with TRBD2. With 0 bases clipped from V and 9 bases from J, the junction kept 15 bases outside the gene matches. This CDR3 has 18 amino acids. In germline, CDR1 is SGHRS, CDR2 YFSETQ. The CDR3 protein is CASSLAGGAGGTGSEQFF. CDR3 bases: TGCGCCAGCAGCTTGGCCGGAGGAGCGGGAGGGACGGGCAGTGAGCAGTTCTTC. Using reference TRBV5-1 and TRBJ2-1 for the parts outside the CDR3, the full variable domain is KAGVTQTPRYLIKTRGQQVTLSCSPISGHRSVSWYQQTPGQGLQFLFEYFSETQRNKGNFPGRFSGRQFSNSRSEMNVSTLELGDSALYLCASSLAGGAGGTGSEQFFGPGTRLTVL.

The rearrangement links TRBV5-6 to TRBJ1-3, with D tentatively TRBD1 (5 bases). There are 13 residues in the CDR3. Germline CDR1 SGHDT, CDR2 YYEEEE. V was clipped by 3 bases and J by 3 bases, with 7 bases between them. The CDR3 sequence is CASSSGNGNTIYF. CDR3 DNA sequence: TGTGCCAGCAGCTCAGGGAATGGAAACACCATATATTTT.

V usage is TRBV7-3 and J usage is TRBJ2-2, with a weak D call TRBD1 (6 bases). V gave up 5 bases and J gave up 3 bases, with 25 bases separating them. The CDR3 totals 19 residues. Germline CDR1 reads SGHTA; CDR2 reads FQGTGA. CDR3 amino acids: CASSRSEEPGTPHTGELFF. CDR3 DNA: TGTGCCAGCAGCCGGTCGGAGGAACCCGGGACACCTCACACCGGGGAGCTGTTTTTT.

The chain's CDR3 is CASNSGDRSYSEQFF. In DNA, the CDR3 is TGCGCCAGCAACTCCGGGGACAGGAGTTACAGCGAGCAGTTCTTC. The chain links TRBV5-1 to TRBJ2-1; 8 bases map to TRBD1. This CDR3 is 15 amino acids long. CDR1 is SGHRS and CDR2 is YFSETQ in the germline V gene. Trimming removed 6 bases from V and 10 bases from J; junction bases left unmatched: 15.

This clonotype was counted a single time. The V and J genes are TRBV30 and TRBJ1-5, with D unresolved. V gave up 2 bases and J gave up 5 bases, with 7 bases separating them. Germline CDR1 is GTSNPN and CDR2 is SVGIG (reference sequence). This CDR3 region has 12 residues. The DNA for the CDR3 is TGTGCCTGGAGTAACAGCGATCAGCCCCAGCATTTT. As protein: CAWSNSDQPQHF.

The count of this clonotype is one. This chain connects TRBV6-5 to TRBJ1-1, with unresolved D. Germline V gene sequence: CDR1 MNHEY, CDR2 SVGAGI. The CDR3 covers 13 residues. Trimming pared 1 base from V and 1 base from J, leaving 4 bases between. CDR3 loop: CASSYWANTEAFF. The CDR3, as DNA: TGTGCCAGCAGTTACTGGGCGAACACTGAAGCTTTCTTT.

This clonotype was seen just once. The rearrangement links TRBV29-1 to TRBJ1-2; D unresolved. Germline V lookup: CDR1 SQVTM, CDR2 ANQGSEA. The CDR3 consists of 12 residues. Trimming left V 0 bases short and J 7 bases short, with 9 bases between. The CDR3: CSVEDNQIGYTF. CDR3 in DNA: TGCAGCGTTGAAGATAACCAGATTGGCTACACCTTC.

The chain links TRBV3-1 to TRBJ2-7; 11 bases map to TRBD2. The CDR3 contains 18 residues. J was trimmed by 0 bases and V by 4 bases; bases with no gene match: 11. Germline CDR1 is LGHDT and CDR2 is YNNKEL (reference sequence). The CDR3 DNA follows: TGTGCCAGCAGCCCTTTAGCGGGGGGGCGGATAAGCTCCTACGAGCAGTACTTC. Translated: CASSPLAGGRISSYEQYF.

The chain recombines TRBV9 with TRBJ1-3; TRBD1 might be the D (5 bases). The CDR3 is made up of 14 amino acids. Germline V gene data show CDR1 as SGDLS and CDR2 as YYNGEE. V lost 4 bases and J lost 4, with 12 bases in between. The CDR3 sequence: CASSPRGSGNTIYF. In DNA form, the CDR3 reads TGTGCCAGCAGCCCCCGGGGGTCCGGAAACACCATATATTTT.